The clone carrying this T cell receptor (beta chain) was counted only a few times. Its antigen is still unknown. Expressed TCRB transcripts were sequenced, since all the RNA that had been isolated was reverse transcribed. Sequencing was performed with immunoSEQ multiplex PCR; in TCRdb, only in-frame clones are kept and a portion is missing. The data hold 250,000 or so clones, with roughly 30% observed a single time. This record comes from a study of beta chain features in type 1 diabetes. This CDR3 is built from 16 residues. Unmatched junction bases numbered 7, after V lost 0 bases and J lost 7 bases. CDR1 and CDR2 from the germline V gene are MNHEY and SVGAGI. Findings and limits, study-wide: The study found that naive, central memory and Treg TCRB repertoires appeared more similar in patients than in healthy donors. Type 1 diabetes patients had TCRB CDR3s that were shorter (moderately but significantly so) in all four CD4+ subsets.

The rearrangement uses TRBV6-5 and TRBJ2-3; 10 bases map to TRBD2. Source material: central memory CD4+ T cells from blood. The sequence was collected from a man in his thirties or forties in good health. Here the CDR3 DNA reads TGTGCCAGCAGTTACTCGATAGCGGGGGGCGGGAATACGCAGTATTTT. This sequence encodes CASSYSIAGGGNTQYF.